Sequencing of this T cell receptor beta chain was carried out in a study of T cells after posttransplantation cyclophosphamide. Study conclusions and caveats: TRB overlap between skin or GI tissue T cells and blood was limited. Recipient CMV seropositivity and CMV reactivation strongly tracked TRB clonality. Donor CD8+ memory clones often dominated recipient blood repertoires at later times.

The CDR3 consists of 14 residues. V was clipped by 1 base and J by 5 bases, with 12 bases between them. The V gene's germline CDR1 is SGHTA and CDR2 FQGNSA. As to this clone: What it binds is not known.

On the day of bone marrow donation, the related graft donor provided peripheral blood. The assay was immunoSEQ multiplex PCR, and TCRdb's table has in-frame clones only and misses some. The sample yields tens of thousands of clones, around 93% seen once. The sequenced sample was PBMCs. This receptor was identified in a woman under 40 in good health and a related stem cell transplant donor. The genes are TRBV7-2 and TRBJ2-7; D assignment may be TRBD1 or TRBD2 (5 bases each). The CDR3 is CASSLDWLGDEQYF. CDR3 DNA: TGTGCCAGCAGCTTAGATTGGTTGGGGGACGAGCAGTACTTC.